The 29 T cell receptor beta chains below were found in one sample sequenced in a study of neurological immune-mediated disorders. Each CDR3 protein is one row after TCRdb ran MiXCR on the 5' RACE reads. Of 20,000 or so distinct CDR3 sequences listed, around 10% are singletons. The sample consisted of CD8+ T cells from blood. These TCRs come from a woman aged 45-65 years in good health.

This clonotype was seen many times. CDR3 nucleotides: TGTGCCAGCAGCGTAGAAGGGGGGCACGCAGATACGCAGTATTTT. It codes for CASSVEGGHADTQYF. The V call is TRBV9, the J call TRBJ2-3; D is tentatively TRBD1 or TRBD2 (6 bases each). V lost 0 bases and J 4 bases, leaving 12 bases between the germline ends. Germline CDR1 SGDLS, CDR2 YYNGEE. This CDR3 comprises 15 residues.

The table lists this clonotype with many counts. The V and J genes are TRBV7-2 and TRBJ2-3, with D possibly matching TRBD1 (6 bases). The V gene lost 5 bases and the J gene lost 4 bases, with 16 bases spanning the gap. The germline V gene encodes CDR1 SGHTA and CDR2 FQGNSA. This CDR3 spans 15 amino acids. The DNA for the CDR3 is TGTGCCAGCAGCCTTAGGGGACAAAGGGCAGATACGCAGTATTTT. Translated, it gives CASSLRGQRADTQYF.

This clonotype has at least ten counts. The chain combines TRBV29-1 with TRBJ1-1; TRBD1 matches at 9 bases. Germline lookup yields CDR1 SQVTM and CDR2 ANQGSEA. The CDR3 consists of 13 residues. J was trimmed by 5 bases and V by 5 bases; bases with no gene match: 6. The CDR3 loop is CSVPGQGYTEAFF. The CDR3 DNA reads TGCAGCGTTCCGGGACAGGGCTATACTGAAGCTTTCTTT.

Comments on this clonotype: The limits of the CDR3 on the DNA are not certain, so only TCRdb's listed CDR3 is given. The chain carries TRBV21-1 and TRBJ2-1; the table assigns TRBD1, which was not confirmed against the DNA. TRBV21-1 is a recognized pseudogene. The CDR3 spans 18 amino acids, including both terminal residues. The CDR3 loop is CASSIYLCSVAGGNEQFF.

This clonotype showed up many times. This rearrangement joins TRBV5-6 to TRBJ2-7; 11 bases fit TRBD1. This CDR3 comprises 15 residues. J gave up 3 bases and V 5 bases, and 7 bases lay outside the gene matches. CDR1 is SGHDT and CDR2 is YYEEEE in the germline V gene. The CDR3 DNA reads TGTGCCAGCAGTTCCCCGGACAGGGGGCTCTACGAGCAGTACTTC. This codes for CASSSPDRGLYEQYF.

This clonotype was observed many times. This chain joins TRBV3-1 and TRBJ1-2, with D uncertain. V dropped 5 bases and J dropped 3 bases, with 13 bases sitting between them. CDR1 and CDR2 (germline): LGHDT, YNNKEL (reference sequence). The CDR3 has 14 residues. The CDR3 sequence: CASSSQRGYYGYTF. DNA for the CDR3: TGTGCCAGCAGCTCCCAGAGAGGGTACTATGGCTACACCTTC.

Ten or more counts support this clonotype. The rearrangement joins TRBV29-1 to TRBJ2-7; TRBD2 is a possible D gene (6 bases). In germline, CDR1 is SQVTM, CDR2 ANQGSEA. V lost 3 bases and J 0 bases, leaving 12 bases between the germline ends. This CDR3 has 14 amino acids. In DNA form, the CDR3 reads TGCAGCGTTGATGGAGTGGGGGGCTCCTACGAGCAGTACTTC. This sequence encodes CSVDGVGGSYEQYF.

The chain couples TRBV20-1 to TRBJ2-4; D is undetermined. CDR1 and CDR2 from the germline V gene are DFQATT and SNEGSKA (reference sequence). The V end was cut by 5 bases, the J end by 3 bases, with 11 bases between. The CDR3 runs to 13 residues. In DNA, the CDR3 is TGCAGTGCTTCGGCCGCGGTCAAAAACATTCAGTACTTC. It encodes CSASAAVKNIQYF.

This clonotype showed up many times. This sequence joins TRBV20-1 and TRBJ2-3; TRBD2 aligns across 8 bases. The CDR3 is 17 amino acids. The J segment lost 2 bases and the V segment lost 6 bases, leaving 16 bases of the junction unmatched. Germline CDR1 DFQATT, CDR2 SNEGSKA (reference sequence). The CDR3 sequence: CSATTTGGMKDTDTQYF. DNA of the CDR3: TGCAGTGCAACGACGACGGGGGGGATGAAGGACACAGATACGCAGTATTTT.

The J gene is TRBJ1-1, the V gene TRBV5-1; D unresolved. Germline values: CDR1 SGHRS, CDR2 YFSETQ. CDR3 length: 14 residues. The germline V and J ends were trimmed by 0 bases and 5 bases, with 11 bases remaining between them. This CDR3 reads CASSLDTWGTEAFF. The CDR3 DNA follows: TGCGCCAGCAGCTTGGATACCTGGGGTACTGAAGCTTTCTTT.

This chain links TRBV5-1 with TRBJ2-3; TRBD1 aligns across 7 bases. V lost 0 bases, J lost 6 bases, and 1 base stayed unmatched. The germline V gene encodes CDR1 SGHRS and CDR2 YFSETQ. The CDR3 length is 13 residues. The CDR3 protein is CASSLARGDTQYF. The DNA of the CDR3 is TGCGCCAGCAGCTTGGCCAGGGGGGATACGCAGTATTTT.

This clonotype has a count of ten or more. The rearrangement links TRBV5-1 to TRBJ2-7; perhaps TRBD1 as D (5 bases). V lost 4 bases and J 7 bases, leaving 15 bases between the germline ends. Germline V lookup: CDR1 SGHRS, CDR2 YFSETQ. The CDR3 runs to 13 residues. The CDR3 nucleotides read TGCGCCAGCAGCCAACCCGAGGCAGGGGAGCAGTACTTC. Protein: CASSQPEAGEQYF.

Many counts were recorded for this clonotype. The chain combines TRBV15 with TRBJ2-1; tentatively, D is TRBD1 (5 bases). This CDR3 contains 15 residues. V was clipped by 1 base and J by 8 bases, with 15 bases between them. Germline CDR1 reads LNHNV; CDR2 reads YYDKDF (reference sequence). CDR3 sequence (DNA): TGTGCCACCAGCAGAGGAGACAGCCCTCGGGATGAGCAGTTCTTC. The encoded protein is CATSRGDSPRDEQFF.

The sample holds many counts of this clonotype. The CDR3 protein is CSARGGSSYEQYF. CDR3 in DNA: TGCAGTGCTAGAGGAGGGAGCTCCTACGAGCAGTACTTC. V usage is TRBV20-1 and J usage is TRBJ2-7, with D perhaps matching TRBD2 (5 bases). Deletions cut 1 base from V and 0 bases from J, with 7 bases between. This CDR3 has 13 residues. The germline CDR1 and CDR2 sequences are DFQATT and SNEGSKA (reference sequence).

The V and J genes are TRBV28 and TRBJ1-2; D not certain. The CDR3 loop spans 12 amino acids. With 4 bases removed from V and 5 bases from J, the gap between germline ends came to 8 bases. Per germline, CDR1 MDHEN and CDR2 SYDVKM. The CDR3 DNA reads TGTGCCAGCAGTTCACAGTTTTATGGCTACACCTTC. It translates to CASSSQFYGYTF.

This clonotype was recorded many times. This rearrangement joins TRBV10-3 to TRBJ2-7; possibly TRBD1 or TRBD2 for D (5 bases each). Germline V gene data show CDR1 as ENHRY and CDR2 as SYGVKD. The CDR3 length is 14 residues. V shed 3 bases and J shed 1 base, with 10 bases lying between them. CDR3 in DNA: TGTGCCATCAGTGACGAGGGACGGTCCTACGAGCAGTACTTC. This gives the protein CAISDEGRSYEQYF.

This clonotype was found many times. The chain couples TRBV27 to TRBJ2-1; D is perhaps TRBD1 or TRBD2 (5 bases each). Between the trimmed V and J ends, which lost 6 bases and 5 bases, there was a span of 11 bases. Germline-derived CDR1 and CDR2 are MNHEY and SMNVEV (reference sequence). CDR3 length: 13 amino acids. For the CDR3, the DNA is TGTGCCAGCAGCAAGGGGAGTCACAATGAGCAGTTCTTC. It translates to CASSKGSHNEQFF.

This clonotype was counted ten times or more. V and J are TRBV24-1 and TRBJ2-1; 7 bases map to TRBD1. Per germline, CDR1 KGHDR and CDR2 SFDVKD. The length of the CDR3 is 16 residues. V was clipped by 3 bases and J by 3 bases; unmatched bases: 7. CDR3 nucleotide sequence: TGTGCCACCAGTGATAACAGGGGTAGGAGCTACAATGAGCAGTTCTTC. Its protein is CATSDNRGRSYNEQFF.

There are many counts of this clonotype. This chain uses TRBV12-3 or TRBV12-4 with TRBJ2-2; TRBD1 aligns across 11 bases. V was pared by 2 bases and J by 3 bases, with 8 bases of the junction left unmatched. This CDR3 has 18 amino acids. CDR3 DNA: TGTGCCAGCAGTTTATGGACAGGGGGCGCTTGGGACACCGGGGAGCTGTTTTTT. Translation: CASSLWTGGAWDTGELFF.

In its sample, this clonotype was seen many times. The chain has TRBV20-1 and TRBJ1-6, with a tentative D call TRBD1 (5 bases). V lost 0 bases, J lost 1 base, and 13 bases lay in between. Germline CDR1 reads DFQATT; CDR2 reads SNEGSKA (reference sequence). The CDR3 has 17 amino acids. This CDR3 reads CSARDKQGGSYNSPLHF. CDR3 coding DNA: TGCAGTGCTAGAGATAAGCAGGGTGGTTCCTATAATTCACCCCTCCACTTT.

There are many counts of this clonotype. The V gene is TRBV6-1, the J gene TRBJ1-6; possibly TRBD1 for D (6 bases). The germline gives CDR1 MNHNS, CDR2 SASEGT. The CDR3 loop spans 14 amino acids. Trimming removed 1 base at V and 7 bases at J, with 8 bases between. Here the CDR3 reads CASSEGTENSPLHF. CDR3 DNA: TGTGCCAGCAGTGAAGGGACAGAAAATTCACCCCTCCACTTT.

This clonotype occurred many times. V is TRBV4-2 and J is TRBJ2-7; D is uncertain. CDR3 length: 13 amino acids. CDR1 is LGHNA and CDR2 is YNFKEQ in the germline V gene. Trimming removed 1 base at V and 7 bases at J, with 11 bases between. For the CDR3, the DNA is TGTGCCAGCAGCCAAGGATCCTTTTGGGAGCAGTACTTC. Translation: CASSQGSFWEQYF.

In its sample, this clonotype was seen many times. V is TRBV24-1 and J is TRBJ2-3; TRBD2 aligns across 10 bases. The CDR3 spans 17 residues. J lost 6 bases, V lost 2 bases, and 10 bases had no gene match. The germline gives CDR1 KGHDR, CDR2 SFDVKD. CDR3 DNA sequence: TGTGCCACCAGTGATTCCAGCGGGAGGGCCGGGAGGGATACGCAGTATTTT. This codes for CATSDSSGRAGRDTQYF.

This clonotype has at least ten counts. The rearrangement links TRBV7-9 to TRBJ1-1, with D maybe TRBD1 (6 bases). Germline V gives CDR1 SEHNR, CDR2 FQNEAQ (reference sequence). The CDR3 runs to 13 residues. V lost 5 bases, J lost 11 bases, and 18 bases lay in between. CDR3 amino acids: CASSHRDYHEAFF. Written as DNA, the CDR3 is TGTGCCAGCAGCCACAGGGACTATCACGAGGCTTTCTTT.

This clonotype occurred many times. In nucleotides, the CDR3 is TGTGCCAGCGGCCCCAGGGGCCCACAGGCCGAAGCTTTCTTT. Its protein product is CASGPRGPQAEAFF. This rearrangement joins TRBV2 to TRBJ1-1; weak D call: TRBD1 (6 bases). CDR1 SNHLY and CDR2 FYNNEI come from the germline V gene. Trimming removed 8 bases at V and 8 bases at J, with 21 bases between. This CDR3 spans 14 amino acids.

This clonotype was seen ten or more times. The rearrangement links TRBV5-1 to TRBJ2-7; 10 nucleotides match TRBD2. Germline trimming cut 4 bases from V and 3 bases from J; bases unmatched to any gene: 10. CDR3 length: 16 amino acids. Germline V gene lookup returns CDR1 SGHRS and CDR2 YFSETQ. The CDR3 nucleotides are TGCGCCAGCAGCGTGTGGGCCGGGACTAGCGACTACGAGCAGTACTTC. Amino acid sequence: CASSVWAGTSDYEQYF.

This clonotype was seen many times. DNA of the CDR3: TGTGCCAGCAGTCCAGCGGCAGCGTTAGAGACCCAGTACTTC. Amino acid sequence: CASSPAAALETQYF. The chain combines TRBV28 with TRBJ2-5, with D possibly matching TRBD2 (5 bases). This CDR3 contains 14 residues. Trimming left V 5 bases short and J 4 bases short, with 14 bases between. CDR1 MDHEN and CDR2 SYDVKM come from the germline V gene.

This clonotype was counted many times. The genes are TRBV29-1 and TRBJ2-1; tentative D call: TRBD1 (6 bases). The CDR3 totals 14 residues. The V and J ends lost 7 bases and 0 bases respectively, with 13 bases between them. Per the germline V gene, CDR1 is SQVTM and CDR2 is ANQGSEA. DNA for the CDR3: TGCAGCGCCAGGACAGCCGACTCCTACAATGAGCAGTTCTTC. It encodes CSARTADSYNEQFF.

This clonotype was recorded many times. V gene TRBV6-5 combines with J gene TRBJ2-1; 12 bases are a match to TRBD2. Per germline, CDR1 MNHEY and CDR2 SVGAGI. The V and J ends lost 2 bases and 7 bases, in that order; junction bases with no gene match: 6. The CDR3 spans 16 residues. This CDR3 is CASSYLAGGPGNEQFF. The DNA for the CDR3 is TGTGCCAGCAGTTACCTAGCGGGAGGGCCGGGTAATGAGCAGTTCTTC.